This is a list of T cell receptor beta chains from one sample in a study of response to subunit inactivated influenza vaccine. TCRdb re-analysed the RT-PCR reads in MiXCR, keeping a single row per CDR3 protein. The sample lists some 640,000 distinct CDR3 sequences; about 14% were seen once. The source was PBMCs from blood, collected 14 to 15 days before vaccination. These receptors were collected from a man aged 45-65 years who received an inactivated influenza vaccine. Both conserved end residues are part of each CDR3. Fields, in order: J gene, D gene, V gene, clone size, CDR3 length, CDR3 protein, CDR3 DNA. D genes are given only for firm matches. Some rows mark clone size as missing; the rest say once, few, many or name a class of expanded clone.

j_call: TRBJ2-1
d_call: TRBD2
v_call: TRBV4-2
clone_size: NA
cdr3_length: 16
cdr3_aa: CASSQDERGGLNEQFF
cdr3_nt: TGTGCCAGCAGCCAAGATGAGCGGGGGGGCCTGAATGAGCAGTTCTTC

j_call: TRBJ2-5
d_call: TRBD1
v_call: TRBV28
clone_size: NA
cdr3_length: 16
cdr3_aa: CASSLLRLGGRETQYF
cdr3_nt: TGTGCCAGCAGTTTATTGAGGTTAGGGGGCCGGGAGACCCAGTACTTC

j_call: TRBJ2-3
d_call: TRBD2
v_call: TRBV6-2/TRBV6-3
clone_size: NA
cdr3_length: 17
cdr3_aa: CASSYTSGTSGPDTQYF
cdr3_nt: TGTGCCAGCAGTTACACCTCCGGGACTAGCGGGCCAGATACGCAGTATTTT

j_call: TRBJ2-1
d_call: TRBD1
v_call: TRBV7-2
clone_size: NA
cdr3_length: 15
cdr3_aa: CASSFQGQGYNEQFF
cdr3_nt: TGTGCCAGCAGCTTTCAGGGACAGGGATACAATGAGCAGTTCTTC

j_call: TRBJ2-1
d_call: NA
v_call: TRBV11-3
clone_size: NA
cdr3_length: 12
cdr3_aa: CASSPNGDEQFF
cdr3_nt: TGTGCCAGCAGCCCAAACGGGGATGAGCAGTTCTTC

j_call: TRBJ2-3
d_call: NA
v_call: TRBV19
clone_size: NA
cdr3_length: 15
cdr3_aa: CASSIDSRYTDTQYF
cdr3_nt: TGTGCCAGTAGTATAGATAGCCGCTACACAGATACGCAGTATTTT

j_call: TRBJ1-5
d_call: TRBD1
v_call: TRBV7-2
clone_size: many
cdr3_length: 15
cdr3_aa: CASSSQGRSNQPQHF
cdr3_nt: TGTGCCAGCAGCTCACAGGGGCGAAGCAATCAGCCCCAGCATTTT

j_call: TRBJ1-2
d_call: NA
v_call: TRBV5-5
clone_size: NA
cdr3_length: 14
cdr3_aa: CASSLEISISGYTF
cdr3_nt: TGTGCCAGCAGCTTGGAAATAAGTATCTCGGGCTACACCTTC

j_call: TRBJ2-4
d_call: TRBD1
v_call: TRBV4-3
clone_size: many
cdr3_length: 17
cdr3_aa: CASSQHGQAEAKNIQYF
cdr3_nt: TGCGCCAGCAGCCAACACGGACAGGCCGAGGCCAAAAACATTCAGTACTTC

j_call: TRBJ2-2
d_call: TRBD2
v_call: TRBV5-1
clone_size: few
cdr3_length: 16
cdr3_aa: CASSKGLAANTGELFF
cdr3_nt: TGCGCCAGCAGCAAGGGACTAGCGGCGAACACCGGGGAGCTGTTTTTT

j_call: TRBJ2-3
d_call: TRBD1
v_call: TRBV11-1
clone_size: NA
cdr3_length: 16
cdr3_aa: CASSRGTGGRTDTQYF
cdr3_nt: TGTGCCAGCAGCCGCGGGACAGGGGGTCGCACAGATACGCAGTATTTT

j_call: TRBJ1-2
d_call: NA
v_call: TRBV9
clone_size: NA
cdr3_length: 11
cdr3_aa: CASSVGPDQTF
cdr3_nt: TGTGCCAGCAGCGTAGGTCCCGATCAAACTTTC

j_call: TRBJ2-5
d_call: NA
v_call: TRBV25-1
clone_size: few
cdr3_length: 11
cdr3_aa: CASTGYGTQYF
cdr3_nt: TGTGCCAGCACCGGCTACGGGACCCAGTACTTC

j_call: TRBJ1-2
d_call: NA
v_call: TRBV12-3/TRBV12-4
clone_size: NA
cdr3_length: 14
cdr3_aa: CASSFYRNPYGYTF
cdr3_nt: TGTGCCAGCAGTTTCTACAGGAACCCTTATGGCTACACCTTC

j_call: TRBJ2-7
d_call: NA
v_call: TRBV7-8
clone_size: NA
cdr3_length: 13
cdr3_aa: CASSQDRIYEQYF
cdr3_nt: TGTGCCAGCAGCCAAGACAGGATCTACGAGCAGTACTTC

j_call: TRBJ1-2
d_call: TRBD1
v_call: TRBV5-1
clone_size: few
cdr3_length: 12
cdr3_aa: CASSPDRDGYTF
cdr3_nt: TGCGCCAGCAGCCCGGACAGGGACGGCTACACCTTC

j_call: TRBJ2-1
d_call: NA
v_call: TRBV5-1
clone_size: few
cdr3_length: 15
cdr3_aa: CASSSTGEGYNEQFF
cdr3_nt: TGCGCTAGCAGCTCGACAGGGGAGGGGTACAATGAGCAGTTCTTC

j_call: TRBJ2-1
d_call: NA
v_call: TRBV10-3
clone_size: few
cdr3_length: 13
cdr3_aa: CAISFTQGHEQFF
cdr3_nt: TGTGCCATCAGTTTCACTCAGGGGCATGAGCAGTTCTTC

j_call: TRBJ2-1
d_call: TRBD2
v_call: TRBV24-1
clone_size: few
cdr3_length: 18
cdr3_aa: CATSDLGLAGDVYNEQFF
cdr3_nt: TGTGCCACCAGTGATTTAGGACTAGCGGGTGATGTCTACAATGAGCAGTTCTTC

j_call: TRBJ2-5
d_call: TRBD2
v_call: TRBV11-2
clone_size: NA
cdr3_length: 19
cdr3_aa: CASSLFRTGTSGRRETQYF
cdr3_nt: TGTGCCAGCAGCTTATTTCGTACCGGGACTAGCGGGAGGCGTGAGACCCAGTACTTC

j_call: TRBJ2-1
d_call: NA
v_call: TRBV7-6
clone_size: NA
cdr3_length: 17
cdr3_aa: CASSLSGAMVSYNEQFF
cdr3_nt: TGTGCCAGCAGTCTGTCTGGCGCAATGGTCTCCTACAATGAGCAGTTCTTC

j_call: TRBJ2-7
d_call: NA
v_call: TRBV15
clone_size: NA
cdr3_length: 13
cdr3_aa: CATSRDQGDEQYF
cdr3_nt: TGTGCCACCAGCAGAGATCAAGGGGATGAGCAGTACTTC

j_call: TRBJ1-6
d_call: TRBD1
v_call: TRBV4-2
clone_size: NA
cdr3_length: 15
cdr3_aa: CASSPRDRDNSPLHF
cdr3_nt: TGTGCCAGCAGCCCCCGGGACAGGGACAATTCACCCCTCCACTTT

j_call: TRBJ2-5
d_call: NA
v_call: TRBV27
clone_size: many
cdr3_length: 15
cdr3_aa: CASSSAVGGMRTQYF
cdr3_nt: TGTGCCAGCAGCTCCGCGGTGGGCGGAATGCGGACCCAGTACTTC

j_call: TRBJ2-3
d_call: TRBD2
v_call: TRBV2
clone_size: NA
cdr3_length: 18
cdr3_aa: CTFSSPGLAEKSTDTQYF
cdr3_nt: TGTACCTTCAGTTCTCCCGGACTAGCGGAAAAATCCACAGATACGCAGTATTTT

j_call: TRBJ1-1
d_call: TRBD1
v_call: TRBV12-3/TRBV12-4
clone_size: few
cdr3_length: 13
cdr3_aa: CASRRGPDRGTFF
cdr3_nt: TGTGCCAGCAGAAGAGGGCCCGACAGGGGAACTTTCTTT

j_call: TRBJ2-7
d_call: NA
v_call: TRBV5-1
clone_size: many
cdr3_length: 14
cdr3_aa: CASSWRGHSYEQYF
cdr3_nt: TGCGCCAGCAGCTGGCGGGGACACTCCTACGAGCAGTACTTC

j_call: TRBJ1-5
d_call: NA
v_call: TRBV27
clone_size: many
cdr3_length: 14
cdr3_aa: CASSSRVGTQPQHF
cdr3_nt: TGTGCCAGCAGTAGTAGGGTTGGGACGCAGCCCCAGCATTTT

j_call: TRBJ1-1
d_call: NA
v_call: TRBV6-1
clone_size: few
cdr3_length: 14
cdr3_aa: CASSVGEWGTEAFF
cdr3_nt: TGTGCCAGCAGTGTAGGGGAGTGGGGCACTGAAGCTTTCTTT

j_call: TRBJ2-7
d_call: TRBD1
v_call: TRBV4-3
clone_size: few
cdr3_length: 15
cdr3_aa: CASSPSPGQAYEQYF
cdr3_nt: TGCGCCAGCAGCCCATCTCCGGGACAGGCCTACGAGCAGTACTTC

j_call: TRBJ1-3
d_call: TRBD1
v_call: TRBV7-9
clone_size: NA
cdr3_length: 15
cdr3_aa: CASSGRGQAGNTIYF
cdr3_nt: TGTGCCAGCAGCGGAAGGGGACAGGCTGGAAACACCATATATTTT

j_call: TRBJ2-1
d_call: TRBD2
v_call: TRBV6-1
clone_size: many
cdr3_length: 15
cdr3_aa: CASSGLAGVYNEQFF
cdr3_nt: TGTGCCAGCAGTGGGCTAGCGGGAGTATACAATGAGCAGTTCTTC

j_call: TRBJ2-2
d_call: NA
v_call: TRBV7-9
clone_size: many
cdr3_length: 16
cdr3_aa: CASSFAALINTGELFF
cdr3_nt: TGTGCCAGCAGCTTCGCAGCGTTGATAAACACCGGGGAGCTGTTTTTT

j_call: TRBJ2-1
d_call: NA
v_call: TRBV5-1
clone_size: few
cdr3_length: 12
cdr3_aa: CASSFVSNEQFF
cdr3_nt: TGCGCCAGCAGCTTCGTTTCCAATGAGCAGTTCTTC

j_call: TRBJ1-1
d_call: NA
v_call: TRBV30
clone_size: NA
cdr3_length: 13
cdr3_aa: CAWTPQPRTEAFF
cdr3_nt: TGTGCCTGGACCCCTCAACCGAGGACTGAAGCTTTCTTT

j_call: TRBJ2-1
d_call: NA
v_call: TRBV12-3/TRBV12-4
clone_size: few
cdr3_length: 13
cdr3_aa: CASSSRGWVREFF
cdr3_nt: TGTGCCAGCAGTTCTCGTGGGTGGGTACGGGAGTTCTTC

j_call: TRBJ1-4
d_call: NA
v_call: TRBV7-2
clone_size: NA
cdr3_length: 12
cdr3_aa: CASSPRPGRLFF
cdr3_nt: TGTGCCAGCAGCCCTCGTCCCGGGAGGCTGTTTTTT

j_call: TRBJ1-2
d_call: TRBD1
v_call: TRBV4-2
clone_size: NA
cdr3_length: 20
cdr3_aa: CASSQDYYRDSALFLYGYTF
cdr3_nt: TGTGCCAGCAGCCAAGATTATTACCGGGACAGCGCCCTTTTCCTCTATGGCTACACCTTC

j_call: TRBJ2-7
d_call: TRBD1
v_call: TRBV6-2/TRBV6-3
clone_size: NA
cdr3_length: 13
cdr3_aa: CASSYLGQAATHF
cdr3_nt: TGTGCCAGCAGTTACCTCGGACAGGCCGCAACCCACTTC

j_call: TRBJ2-3
d_call: NA
v_call: TRBV20-1
clone_size: few
cdr3_length: 12
cdr3_aa: CSAGVQGDTQYF
cdr3_nt: TGCAGTGCTGGGGTCCAGGGGGATACGCAGTATTTT

j_call: TRBJ2-7
d_call: NA
v_call: TRBV6-5
clone_size: NA
cdr3_length: 13
cdr3_aa: CASSYEGDYEQYF
cdr3_nt: TGTGCCAGCAGTTACGAGGGGGACTACGAGCAGTACTTC

j_call: TRBJ2-7
d_call: TRBD2
v_call: TRBV6-2/TRBV6-3
clone_size: once
cdr3_length: 14
cdr3_aa: CASNRLAGSYEQYF
cdr3_nt: TGTGCCAGCAACCGACTAGCGGGCTCCTACGAGCAGTACTTC

j_call: TRBJ2-2
d_call: TRBD1
v_call: TRBV2
clone_size: NA
cdr3_length: 17
cdr3_aa: CASSDPGTGSFSGELFF
cdr3_nt: TGTGCCAGCAGTGATCCCGGGACAGGGTCCTTCTCCGGGGAGCTGTTTTTT

j_call: TRBJ2-7
d_call: TRBD1
v_call: TRBV28
clone_size: NA
cdr3_length: 14
cdr3_aa: CASRPGQLTYEQYF
cdr3_nt: TGTGCCAGCAGACCGGGACAGTTAACCTACGAGCAGTACTTC

j_call: TRBJ2-1
d_call: NA
v_call: TRBV11-2
clone_size: NA
cdr3_length: 13
cdr3_aa: CASSRLEVDEQFF
cdr3_nt: TGTGCCAGCAGCCGACTAGAGGTGGATGAGCAGTTCTTC

j_call: TRBJ2-1
d_call: TRBD1
v_call: TRBV6-2/TRBV6-3
clone_size: few
cdr3_length: 15
cdr3_aa: CASRPGQGNYNEQFF
cdr3_nt: TGTGCCAGCAGGCCCGGACAGGGAAACTACAATGAGCAGTTCTTC

j_call: TRBJ2-3
d_call: TRBD1
v_call: TRBV28
clone_size: NA
cdr3_length: 14
cdr3_aa: CASSNTGGTDTQYF
cdr3_nt: TGTGCCAGCAGCAACACAGGGGGCACAGATACGCAGTATTTT

j_call: TRBJ2-1
d_call: TRBD1
v_call: TRBV5-1
clone_size: NA
cdr3_length: 15
cdr3_aa: CASSFVTGVYNEQFF
cdr3_nt: TGCGCCAGCAGCTTTGTGACAGGGGTCTACAATGAGCAGTTCTTC

j_call: TRBJ2-1
d_call: NA
v_call: TRBV12-3/TRBV12-4
clone_size: few
cdr3_length: 16
cdr3_aa: CASSSITGKGYNEQFF
cdr3_nt: TGTGCCAGCAGTTCAATAACAGGAAAAGGGTACAATGAGCAGTTCTTC

j_call: TRBJ1-2
d_call: NA
v_call: TRBV19
clone_size: NA
cdr3_length: 13
cdr3_aa: CASSTTGREGYTF
cdr3_nt: TGTGCCAGTAGTACGACAGGACGAGAAGGCTACACCTTC

j_call: TRBJ2-2
d_call: NA
v_call: TRBV12-3/TRBV12-4
clone_size: many
cdr3_length: 15
cdr3_aa: CASRENPGVIGELFF
cdr3_nt: TGTGCCAGCAGGGAAAATCCCGGTGTAATCGGGGAGCTGTTTTTT

j_call: TRBJ2-5
d_call: TRBD1
v_call: TRBV7-9
clone_size: few
cdr3_length: 14
cdr3_aa: CASSGNTGGQTQYF
cdr3_nt: TGTGCCAGCAGCGGTAACACAGGGGGCCAGACCCAGTACTTC

j_call: TRBJ2-3
d_call: NA
v_call: TRBV6-2/TRBV6-3
clone_size: NA
cdr3_length: 13
cdr3_aa: CASTFGGADTQYF
cdr3_nt: TGTGCCAGCACGTTCGGTGGTGCAGATACGCAGTATTTT

j_call: TRBJ1-2
d_call: TRBD1
v_call: TRBV12-3/TRBV12-4
clone_size: NA
cdr3_length: 14
cdr3_aa: CASSLEAGGVGYTF
cdr3_nt: TGTGCCAGCAGTTTAGAGGCAGGGGGCGTCGGCTACACCTTC

j_call: TRBJ1-4
d_call: TRBD1
v_call: TRBV4-2
clone_size: NA
cdr3_length: 17
cdr3_aa: CASSPVNSGGRSEKLFF
cdr3_nt: TGTGCCAGCAGCCCTGTGAATTCAGGGGGCCGGAGTGAAAAACTGTTTTTT

j_call: TRBJ1-4
d_call: TRBD1
v_call: TRBV7-9
clone_size: few
cdr3_length: 14
cdr3_aa: CASSVGTGNEKLFF
cdr3_nt: TGTGCCAGCAGCGTCGGGACAGGGAACGAAAAACTGTTTTTT